The 5 T cell receptor beta chains given below trace back to one sample, sequenced in a study of blood T cell repertoires in COVID-19. Method: immunoSEQ multiplex PCR; TCRdb's copy keeps in-frame clones and lacks some. The sample has under 150,000 clones; around nine tenths are singletons. The sequenced sample was peripheral blood. Every receptor here comes from a human donor in a cohort sampled during active COVID-19.

This clone was seen just once. This chain joins TRBV27 and TRBJ2-7; TRBD1 agrees at 7 bases. Germline assignment: CDR1 MNHEY and CDR2 SMNVEV (reference sequence). This CDR3 spans 15 amino acids. The V and J ends lost 0 bases and 2 bases, in that order; junction bases with no gene match: 4. This CDR3 reads CASSLSPQGPYEQYF. DNA for the CDR3: TGTGCCAGCAGTTTATCCCCACAGGGGCCCTACGAGCAGTACTTC.

CDR3 DNA sequence: TGTGCCTTTTCTAGCGCCTTTCCCTACAATGAGCAGTTCTTC. This codes for CAFSSAFPYNEQFF. The chain has TRBV30 and TRBJ2-1, with D possibly being TRBD2 (6 bases). The CDR3 spans 14 residues. The ends were cut back, 7 bases at V and 2 bases at J, with 15 bases in the middle. Germline lookup yields CDR1 GTSNPN and CDR2 SVGIG (reference sequence).

The genes are TRBV11-3 and TRBJ2-3; TRBD1 matches 7 bases. Per germline, CDR1 SGHNT and CDR2 YENEEA. The CDR3 runs 16 residues. Trimming took 3 bases from V and 6 from J; bases not matched to a gene: 12. The CDR3 here is CASSFEGAGGKDTQYF. In DNA, the CDR3 is TGTGCCAGCAGCTTCGAAGGGGCAGGGGGTAAGGATACGCAGTATTTT.

The chain couples TRBV29-1 to TRBJ2-5, with TRBD1 matching over 11 bases. The V gene's germline CDR1 is SQVTM and CDR2 ANQGSEA. The V gene end was trimmed by 3 bases and the J gene end by 5 bases; junction bases not matched to a gene: 5. The CDR3 is made up of 14 amino acids. The CDR3 loop reads CSVDVGTGGETQYF. The CDR3 coding sequence is TGCAGCGTTGACGTCGGGACAGGGGGGGAGACCCAGTACTTC.

This chain links TRBV28 with TRBJ1-2, with 7 nucleotides matching TRBD1. The J segment lost 0 bases and the V segment lost 7 bases, leaving 5 bases of the junction unmatched. This CDR3 has 14 amino acids. Germline CDR1 MDHEN, CDR2 SYDVKM. DNA for the CDR3: TGTGCCAGCACCCTGACAGGGCCTAACTATGGCTACACCTTC. Protein: CASTLTGPNYGYTF.